Described below is a single TCR beta chain sequence and its context. No antigen is known for it. The sample originates from a study of glioma-infiltrating T cells. Findings of the study overall: Non-neoplastic patients had below-expected tissue-blood divergence, while all gliomas exceeded expectation. Very few CDR3 sequences were shared between tissue and blood.

Using RNA template, CDR3s of TCR alpha and beta were amplified with iRepertoire arm-PCR. One-step reverse transcription and amplification started from approximately 100-400 ng of tissue mRNA or PBMC total RNA. TCRdb passed the multiplex PCR reads through MiXCR, listing each CDR3 protein once. Of more than 110,000 distinct CDR3 sequences listed, roughly two fifths are singletons. The CDR3 consists of 16 residues. CDR1 is LGHNA and CDR2 is YNFKEQ in the germline V gene. The ends lost 4 bases at V and 3 bases at J; junction bases unmatched: 5. The receptor's source is a human donor with low-grade glioma or glioblastoma, undergoing nonglioma brain surgery, or in good health (not recorded which). The rearrangement uses TRBV4-2 and TRBJ2-3, with 12 nucleotides matching TRBD1. Sequenced: glioma tissue, nonneoplastic brain tissue, or PBMCs (not recorded which). CDR3 residues: CASSPGTGGRTDTQYF. The CDR3 coding sequence is TGTGCCAGCAGCCCAGGGACAGGGGGCCGGACAGATACGCAGTATTTT.